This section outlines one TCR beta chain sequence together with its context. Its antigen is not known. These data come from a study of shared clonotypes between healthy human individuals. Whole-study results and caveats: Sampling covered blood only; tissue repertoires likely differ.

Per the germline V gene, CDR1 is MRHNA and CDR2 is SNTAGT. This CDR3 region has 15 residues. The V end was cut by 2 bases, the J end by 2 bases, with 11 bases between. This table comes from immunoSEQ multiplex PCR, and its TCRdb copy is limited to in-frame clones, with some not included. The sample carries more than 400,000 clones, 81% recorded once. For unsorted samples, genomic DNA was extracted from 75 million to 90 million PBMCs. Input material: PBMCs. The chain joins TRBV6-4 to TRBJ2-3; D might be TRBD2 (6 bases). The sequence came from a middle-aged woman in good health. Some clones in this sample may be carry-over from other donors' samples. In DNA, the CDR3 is TGTGCCAGCAGTGACCATAGCGGAGCCACAGATACGCAGTATTTT. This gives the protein CASSDHSGATDTQYF.